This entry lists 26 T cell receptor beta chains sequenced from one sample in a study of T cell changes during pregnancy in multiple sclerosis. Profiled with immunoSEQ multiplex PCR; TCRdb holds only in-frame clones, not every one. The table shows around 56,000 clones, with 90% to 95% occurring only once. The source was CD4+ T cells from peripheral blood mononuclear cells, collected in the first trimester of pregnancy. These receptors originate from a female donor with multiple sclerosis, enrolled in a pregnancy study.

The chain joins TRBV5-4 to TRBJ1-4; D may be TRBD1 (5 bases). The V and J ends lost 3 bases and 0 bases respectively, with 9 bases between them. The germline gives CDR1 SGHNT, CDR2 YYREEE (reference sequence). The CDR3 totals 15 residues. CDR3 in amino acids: CASSSQGATNEKLFF. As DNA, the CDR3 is TGTGCCAGCAGCTCCCAAGGGGCAACTAATGAAAAACTGTTTTTT.

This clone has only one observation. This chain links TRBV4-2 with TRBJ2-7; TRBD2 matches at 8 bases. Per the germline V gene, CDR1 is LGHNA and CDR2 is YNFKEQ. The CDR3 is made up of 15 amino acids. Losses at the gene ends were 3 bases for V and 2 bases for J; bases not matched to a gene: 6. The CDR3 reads CASSQGPGGTYEQYF. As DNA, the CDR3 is TGTGCCAGCAGCCAGGGGCCGGGGGGGACCTACGAGCAGTACTTC.

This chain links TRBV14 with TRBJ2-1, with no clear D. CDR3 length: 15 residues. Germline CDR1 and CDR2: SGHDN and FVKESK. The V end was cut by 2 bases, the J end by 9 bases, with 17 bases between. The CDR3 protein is CASSQLIQRGGEQFF. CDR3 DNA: TGTGCCAGCAGCCAATTAATCCAGAGAGGTGGTGAGCAGTTCTTC.

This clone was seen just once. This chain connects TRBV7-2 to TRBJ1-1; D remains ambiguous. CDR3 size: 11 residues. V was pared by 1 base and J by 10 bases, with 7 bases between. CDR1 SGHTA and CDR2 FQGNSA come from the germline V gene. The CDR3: CASSLDAAAFF. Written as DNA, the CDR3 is TGTGCCAGCAGCTTAGACGCGGCAGCTTTCTTT.

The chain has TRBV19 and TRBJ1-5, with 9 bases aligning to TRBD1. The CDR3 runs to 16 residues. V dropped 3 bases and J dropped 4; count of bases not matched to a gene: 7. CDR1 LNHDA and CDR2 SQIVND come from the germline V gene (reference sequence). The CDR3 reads CASSIWTGVSNQPQHF. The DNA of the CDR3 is TGTGCCAGTAGTATTTGGACAGGGGTGAGTAATCAGCCCCAGCATTTT.

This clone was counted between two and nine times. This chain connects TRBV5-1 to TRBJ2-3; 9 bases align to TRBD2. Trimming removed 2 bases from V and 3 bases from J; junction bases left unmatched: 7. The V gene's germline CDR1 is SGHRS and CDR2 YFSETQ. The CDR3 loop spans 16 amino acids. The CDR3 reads CASSFLGGGVTDTQYF. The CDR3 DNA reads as TGCGCCAGCAGCTTCCTCGGCGGGGGGGTGACAGATACGCAGTATTTT.

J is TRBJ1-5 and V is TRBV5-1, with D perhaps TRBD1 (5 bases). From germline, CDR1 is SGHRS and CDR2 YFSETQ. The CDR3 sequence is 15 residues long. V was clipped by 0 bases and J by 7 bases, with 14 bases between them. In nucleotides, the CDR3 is TGCGCCAGCAGCTTGGTACCAGGGTCAGCCCAGCCCCAGCATTTT. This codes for CASSLVPGSAQPQHF.

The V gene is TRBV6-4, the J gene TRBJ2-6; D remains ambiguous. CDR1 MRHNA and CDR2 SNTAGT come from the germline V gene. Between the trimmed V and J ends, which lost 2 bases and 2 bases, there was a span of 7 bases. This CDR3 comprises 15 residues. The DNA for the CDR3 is TGTGCCAGCAGTGACAGCTCCGCTGGGGCCAACGTCCTGACTTTC. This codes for CASSDSSAGANVLTF.

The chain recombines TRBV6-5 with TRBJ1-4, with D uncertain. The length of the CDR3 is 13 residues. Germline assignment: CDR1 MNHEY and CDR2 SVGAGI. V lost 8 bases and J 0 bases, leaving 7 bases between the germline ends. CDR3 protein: CASPPATNEKLFF. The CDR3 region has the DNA TGTGCCAGCCCTCCAGCAACTAATGAAAAACTGTTTTTT.

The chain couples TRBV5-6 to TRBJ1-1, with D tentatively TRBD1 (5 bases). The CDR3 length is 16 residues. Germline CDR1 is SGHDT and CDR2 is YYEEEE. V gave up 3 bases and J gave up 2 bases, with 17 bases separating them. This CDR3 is CASSSRDSSKNTEAFF. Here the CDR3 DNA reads TGTGCCAGCAGCTCCCGGGACTCATCAAAAAACACTGAAGCTTTCTTT.

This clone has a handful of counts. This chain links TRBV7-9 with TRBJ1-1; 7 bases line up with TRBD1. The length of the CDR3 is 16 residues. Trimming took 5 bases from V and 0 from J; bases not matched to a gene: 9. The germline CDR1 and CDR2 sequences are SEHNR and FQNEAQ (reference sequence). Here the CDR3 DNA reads TGTGCCAGCAGCCCAATATCGACAGGGATGAACACTGAAGCTTTCTTT. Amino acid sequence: CASSPISTGMNTEAFF.

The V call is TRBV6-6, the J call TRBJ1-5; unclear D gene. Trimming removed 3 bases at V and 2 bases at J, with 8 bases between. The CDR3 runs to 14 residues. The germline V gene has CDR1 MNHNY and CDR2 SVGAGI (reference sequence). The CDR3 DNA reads TGTGCCAGCAGTTATTTGGCGGGCAATCAGCCCCAGCATTTT. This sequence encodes CASSYLAGNQPQHF.

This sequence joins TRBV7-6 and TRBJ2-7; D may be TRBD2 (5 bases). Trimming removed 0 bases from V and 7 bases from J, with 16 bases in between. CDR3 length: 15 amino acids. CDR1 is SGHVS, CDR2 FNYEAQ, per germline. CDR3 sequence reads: CASSLASGKVEEQYF. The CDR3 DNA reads TGTGCCAGCAGCTTAGCGTCCGGGAAGGTAGAAGAGCAGTACTTC.

CDR3 coding DNA: TGTGCCAGCAGCTTGTTCGAACTAGGGTTGGGACTGAGGGAGCAGTACTTC. Protein sequence: CASSLFELGLGLREQYF. This chain joins TRBV5-6 and TRBJ2-7, with D possibly TRBD2 on 6 matching bases. This CDR3 is 17 amino acids long. V lost 1 base and J lost 7, with 24 bases in between. Germline loops: CDR1 SGHDT, CDR2 YYEEEE.

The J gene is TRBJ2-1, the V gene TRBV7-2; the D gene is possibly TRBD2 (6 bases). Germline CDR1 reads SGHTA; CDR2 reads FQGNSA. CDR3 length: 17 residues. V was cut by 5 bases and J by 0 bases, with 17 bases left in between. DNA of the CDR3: TGTGCCAGCAGCCGCGGCGGGTACGGGAGCTCCTACAATGAGCAGTTCTTC. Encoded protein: CASSRGGYGSSYNEQFF.

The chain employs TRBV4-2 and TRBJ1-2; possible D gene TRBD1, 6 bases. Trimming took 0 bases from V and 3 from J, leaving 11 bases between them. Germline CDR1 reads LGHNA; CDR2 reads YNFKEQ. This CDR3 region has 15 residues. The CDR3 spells CASSQDRTVDYGYTF. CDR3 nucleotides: TGTGCCAGCAGCCAAGACAGGACAGTTGACTATGGCTACACCTTC.

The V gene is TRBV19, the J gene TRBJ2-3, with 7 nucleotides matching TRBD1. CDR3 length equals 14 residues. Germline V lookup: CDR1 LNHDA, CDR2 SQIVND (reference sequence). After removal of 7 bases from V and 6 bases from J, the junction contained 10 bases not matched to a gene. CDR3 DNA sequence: TGTGCCAGTACATCGGGGACAGTGGGGGATACGCAGTATTTT. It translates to CASTSGTVGDTQYF.

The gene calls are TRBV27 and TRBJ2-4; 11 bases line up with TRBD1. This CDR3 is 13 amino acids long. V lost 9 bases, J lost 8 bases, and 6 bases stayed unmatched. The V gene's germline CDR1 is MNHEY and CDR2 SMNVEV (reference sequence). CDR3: CARSGQGEDIQYF. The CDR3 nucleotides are TGTGCCAGGTCGGGACAGGGGGAGGACATTCAGTACTTC.

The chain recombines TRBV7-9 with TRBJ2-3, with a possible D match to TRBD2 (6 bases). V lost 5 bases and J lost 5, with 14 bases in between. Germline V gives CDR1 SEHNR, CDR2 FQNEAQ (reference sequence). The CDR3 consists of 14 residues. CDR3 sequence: CASSLTGGKDTQYF. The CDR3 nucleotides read TGTGCCAGCAGCCTAACGGGCGGGAAAGATACGCAGTATTTT.

This CDR3 reads CSVAGGPNTEAFF. CDR3 sequence (DNA): TGCAGCGTTGCAGGGGGCCCGAACACTGAAGCTTTCTTT. The V call is TRBV29-1, the J call TRBJ1-1; 8 nucleotides match TRBD1. This CDR3 region has 13 residues. Unmatched junction bases numbered 2, after V lost 4 bases and J lost 1 base. The V gene's germline CDR1 is SQVTM and CDR2 ANQGSEA.

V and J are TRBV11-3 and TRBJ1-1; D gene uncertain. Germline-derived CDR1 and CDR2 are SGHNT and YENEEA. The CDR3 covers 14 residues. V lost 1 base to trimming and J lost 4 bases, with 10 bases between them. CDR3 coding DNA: TGTGCCAGCAGCTTAGGAGTTCAGGCCACTGAAGCTTTCTTT. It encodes CASSLGVQATEAFF.

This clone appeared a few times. Here the CDR3 reads CASSLVGGAEAFF. The CDR3 DNA follows: TGTGCCAGCAGCTTAGTGGGGGGGGCGGAAGCTTTCTTT. The chain uses TRBV7-6 and TRBJ1-1, with a tentative D call TRBD1 (6 bases). Germline CDR1 reads SGHVS; CDR2 reads FNYEAQ. The CDR3 is made up of 13 amino acids. Deletions cut 1 base from V and 8 bases from J, with 11 bases between.

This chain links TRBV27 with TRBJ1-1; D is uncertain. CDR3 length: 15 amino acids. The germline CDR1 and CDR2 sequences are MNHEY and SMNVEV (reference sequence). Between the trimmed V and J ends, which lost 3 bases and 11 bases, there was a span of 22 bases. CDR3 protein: CASSFRAGYPTAAFF. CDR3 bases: TGTGCCAGCAGTTTTCGTGCCGGGTACCCTACTGCTGCTTTCTTT.

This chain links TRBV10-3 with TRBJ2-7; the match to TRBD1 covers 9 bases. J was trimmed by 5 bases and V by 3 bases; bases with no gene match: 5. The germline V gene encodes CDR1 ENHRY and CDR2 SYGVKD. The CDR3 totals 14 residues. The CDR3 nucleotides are TGTGCCATCAGTGACAACAGGGGGCGCAACGAGCAGTACTTC. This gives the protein CAISDNRGRNEQYF.

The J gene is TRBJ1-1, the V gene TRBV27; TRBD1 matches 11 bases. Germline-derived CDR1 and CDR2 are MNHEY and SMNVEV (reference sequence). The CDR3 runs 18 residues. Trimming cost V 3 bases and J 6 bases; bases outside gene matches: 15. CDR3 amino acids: CASSLTQAGTGGNSEAFF. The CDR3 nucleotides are TGTGCCAGCAGTTTGACACAGGCCGGGACAGGGGGAAACTCTGAAGCTTTCTTT.

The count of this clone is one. In nucleotides, the CDR3 is TGTGCCAGCAGCTTGACTAGCGGGGGCGGGGGGACAGATACGCAGTATTTT. Protein sequence: CASSLTSGGGGTDTQYF. This sequence joins TRBV7-2 and TRBJ2-3; 12 bases align to TRBD2. Germline loops: CDR1 SGHTA, CDR2 FQGNSA. The CDR3 contains 17 residues. V was clipped by 3 bases and J by 3 bases; unmatched bases: 7.